These 17 T cell receptor beta chains were sequenced from one sample in a study of human T cells and chemical hapten exposure. Regarding time point: healthy volunteer bleed at 6 weeks. The study extracted total RNA from unfractionated whole blood. Via MiXCR, TCRdb re-called the RACE reads, giving one row per CDR3 protein. Of fewer than 85,000 distinct CDR3 sequences in the sample, about 8.6% were seen once. The sample consisted of whole blood. These receptors were collected from a female donor in good health. Some clones in this sample may be carry-over from other donors' samples.

The V gene is TRBV3-1, the J gene TRBJ1-2; D not certain. Between the trimmed V and J ends, which lost 6 bases and 7 bases, there was a span of 21 bases. Looked up from germline, CDR1 is LGHDT and CDR2 is YNNKEL (reference sequence). The CDR3 has 15 amino acids. The CDR3: CASRETPKAGSGYTF. The DNA of the CDR3 is TGTGCCAGCAGAGAGACCCCGAAAGCTGGTTCTGGCTACACCTTC.

This clonotype came up many times. This chain links TRBV12-3 or TRBV12-4 with TRBJ1-2, with no clear D. Trimming pared 5 bases from V and 4 bases from J, leaving 17 bases between. This CDR3 has 15 residues. DNA of the CDR3: TGTGCCAGCAGTCAAAGCGTGGCACATATCTATGGCTACACCTTC. Amino acids: CASSQSVAHIYGYTF.

The rearrangement links TRBV5-1 to TRBJ1-6, with a tentative D call TRBD1 (5 bases). The ends were cut back, 3 bases at V and 7 bases at J, with 5 bases in the middle. Germline V gene lookup returns CDR1 SGHRS and CDR2 YFSETQ. The CDR3 length is 12 residues. CDR3 protein: CASSWGNSPLHF. DNA of the CDR3: TGCGCCAGCAGCTGGGGGAATTCACCCCTCCACTTT. The variable domain in full, with the rest retrieved from reference TRBV5-1 and TRBJ1-6, is KAGVTQTPRYLIKTRGQQVTLSCSPISGHRSVSWYQQTPGQGLQFLFEYFSETQRNKGNFPGRFSGRQFSNSRSEMNVSTLELGDSALYLCASSWGNSPLHFGNGTRLTVT.

The sample holds a few counts of this clonotype. A much larger clonotype is one base distant, so this may be a read error. The genes are TRBV29-1 and TRBJ2-3, with no clear D. Trimming took off 0 bases at V and 2 bases at J, with 15 bases between the two ends. Germline loops: CDR1 SQVTM, CDR2 ANQGSEA. This CDR3 has 16 amino acids. In nucleotides, the CDR3 is TGCAGCGTTGAAGATTCACAGAGTCTAAACACAGATACGCAGTATTTT. As protein: CSVEDSQSLNTDTQYF.

The rearrangement links TRBV24-1 to TRBJ2-2; tentatively, D is TRBD1 or TRBD2 (5 bases each). The CDR3 is made up of 17 amino acids. V lost 2 bases to trimming and J lost 1 base, with 13 bases between them. Germline V gene lookup returns CDR1 KGHDR and CDR2 SFDVKD. The CDR3 nucleotides read TGTGCCACCAGTGATTGGGGTTTGAGGGGGAACACCGGGGAGCTGTTTTTT. Translated: CATSDWGLRGNTGELFF.

Turning to this clonotype: At one boundary the junction diverges from the germline segment, which might be a read error. The V gene is TRBV5-1, the J gene TRBJ1-6; 7 bases map to TRBD1. In germline, CDR1 is SGHRS, CDR2 YFSETQ. This CDR3 has 16 residues. CDR3 DNA: TGCGTCAGCAGGGATGAACGACAGGGCAGCGATTCACCCCTCCACTTT. Translation gives CVSRDERQGSDSPLHF.

This clonotype was detected many times. V usage is TRBV6-2 or TRBV6-3 and J usage is TRBJ1-1; 7 positions agree with TRBD1. Germline assignment: CDR1 MNHEY and CDR2 SVGEGT. V lost 5 bases to trimming and J lost 0 bases; unmatched junction nucleotides: 6. The CDR3 totals 15 residues. The CDR3 nucleotides are TGTGCCAGCAGTGACAGGACAGGCTTGAACACTGAAGCTTTCTTT. Its translation is CASSDRTGLNTEAFF.

This clonotype appeared a few times. The chain links TRBV21-1 to TRBJ1-4. TRBV21-1 is classified as a pseudogene. The CDR3 is 14 residues long. The CDR3 is CASLQGPGLEKLFF. In DNA form, the CDR3 reads TGTGCCAGCTTACAGGGCCCTGGACTTGAAAAACTGTTTTTT.

This clonotype was observed at least ten times. This chain joins TRBV4-1 and TRBJ2-3; D remains ambiguous. V lost 1 base, J lost 2 bases, and 13 bases lay in between. The CDR3 has 16 residues. CDR1 is MGHRA and CDR2 is YSYEKL in the germline V gene. The CDR3 DNA sequence: TGCGCCAGCAGCCAAGTGGGCAGGAGCTACACAGATACGCAGTATTTT. Amino acid sequence: CASSQVGRSYTDTQYF.

The chain has TRBV18 and TRBJ2-7; D remains unclear. The CDR3 is 14 amino acids. Germline V gene lookup returns CDR1 KGHSH and CDR2 LQKENI. V lost 6 bases and J 3 bases, leaving 15 bases between the germline ends. Written as DNA, the CDR3 is TGTGCCAGCTCCGCGACCAGGAGTATCTACGAGCAGTACTTC. Translation gives CASSATRSIYEQYF.

V is TRBV20-1 and J is TRBJ2-3; D unclear. The CDR3 runs 13 residues. The V gene lost 0 bases and the J gene lost 6 bases, with 10 bases spanning the gap. Germline CDR1 DFQATT, CDR2 SNEGSKA (reference sequence). The CDR3 region is CSARDTPVDTQYF. CDR3 nucleotide sequence: TGCAGTGCTAGAGACACCCCCGTGGATACGCAGTATTTT.

This clonotype was counted at least ten times. The chain combines TRBV7-2 with TRBJ2-1; D is ambiguous. V was pared by 5 bases and J by 6 bases, with 14 bases between. The CDR3 runs 14 residues. CDR1 and CDR2 from the germline V gene are SGHTA and FQGNSA. The CDR3 region has the DNA TGTGCCAGCAGCCATAGAGAAGACTCCAATGAGCAGTTCTTC. Translated, it gives CASSHREDSNEQFF.

The chain recombines TRBV23-1 with TRBJ2-7; the match to TRBD2 covers 7 bases. TRBV23-1 is sorted into the ORF group, with uncertain function. This CDR3 is built from 15 residues. Trimming cost V 4 bases and J 3 bases; bases outside gene matches: 9. The CDR3 region is CASSLEFRGGYEQYF. The CDR3 DNA reads as TGCGCCAGCAGTCTTGAATTCCGCGGGGGCTACGAGCAGTACTTC.

There are many counts of this clonotype. V and J are TRBV20-1 and TRBJ1-5; no definite D call. V was clipped by 3 bases and J by 5 bases, with 17 bases between them. This CDR3 region has 15 residues. In germline, CDR1 is DFQATT, CDR2 SNEGSKA (reference sequence). CDR3 in DNA: TGCAGTGCTAGCGGGGTACACAGCTTAGATCAGCCCCAGCATTTT. Translation: CSASGVHSLDQPQHF.

J is TRBJ2-5 and V is TRBV7-2; D is ambiguous. Between the trimmed V and J ends, which lost 5 bases and 5 bases, there was a span of 3 bases. Germline values: CDR1 SGHTA, CDR2 FQGNSA. The CDR3 loop spans 10 amino acids. The CDR3 is CASSHETQYF. The CDR3 coding sequence is TGTGCCAGCAGCCACGAGACCCAGTACTTC.

This clonotype was seen more than once but under ten times. The chain is built from TRBV6-2 or TRBV6-3 and TRBJ2-7, with TRBD2 as a possible D gene (6 bases). The germline CDR1 and CDR2 sequences are MNHEY and SVGEGT. There are 15 residues in the CDR3. V lost 7 bases to trimming and J lost 3 bases, with 19 bases between them. CDR3 DNA: TGTGCCAGCACCCACCCGGGACTGGGGCACTACGAGCAGTACTTC. This translates into CASTHPGLGHYEQYF.

This clonotype was recorded many times. The gene calls are TRBV7-2 and TRBJ1-5; TRBD1 might be the D (5 bases). The CDR3 contains 15 residues. Trimming left V 1 base short and J 5 bases short, with 12 bases between. The germline V gene encodes CDR1 SGHTA and CDR2 FQGNSA. CDR3 region: CASSLDGLTDQPQHF. CDR3 nucleotide sequence: TGTGCCAGCAGCTTAGACGGGTTGACAGATCAGCCCCAGCATTTT.